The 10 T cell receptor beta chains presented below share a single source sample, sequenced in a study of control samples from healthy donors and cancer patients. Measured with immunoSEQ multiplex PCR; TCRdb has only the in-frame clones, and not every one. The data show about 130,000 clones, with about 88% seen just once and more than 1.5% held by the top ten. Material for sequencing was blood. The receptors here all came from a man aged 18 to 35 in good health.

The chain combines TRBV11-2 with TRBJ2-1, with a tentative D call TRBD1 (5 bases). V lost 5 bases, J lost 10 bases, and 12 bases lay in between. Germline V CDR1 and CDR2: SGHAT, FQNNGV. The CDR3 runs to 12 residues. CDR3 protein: CASSPQVGEQFF. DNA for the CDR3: TGTGCCAGCAGCCCACAGGTTGGCGAGCAGTTCTTC.

The CDR3 region has the DNA TGTGCCTGGAGTGTGCGGGGCCTTGTCCTGGAAGCTTTCTTT. The encoded protein is CAWSVRGLVLEAFF. V and J are TRBV30 and TRBJ1-1; D perhaps matches TRBD1 (5 bases). The CDR3 covers 14 residues. V was cut by 0 bases and J by 8 bases, with 16 bases left in between. Per germline, CDR1 GTSNPN and CDR2 SVGIG (reference sequence).

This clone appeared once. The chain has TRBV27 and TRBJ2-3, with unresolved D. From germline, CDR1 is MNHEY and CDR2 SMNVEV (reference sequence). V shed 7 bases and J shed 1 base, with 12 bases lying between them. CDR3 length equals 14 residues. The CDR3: CASKTTVGTDTQYF. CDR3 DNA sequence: TGTGCCAGCAAGACGACCGTCGGCACAGATACGCAGTATTTT.

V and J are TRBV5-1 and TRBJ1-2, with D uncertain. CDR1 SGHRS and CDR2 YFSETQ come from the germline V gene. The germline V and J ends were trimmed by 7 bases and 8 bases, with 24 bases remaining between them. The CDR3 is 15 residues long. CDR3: CASREGPTVEGGYTF. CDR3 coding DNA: TGCGCCAGCCGGGAGGGCCCAACGGTAGAAGGGGGCTACACCTTC. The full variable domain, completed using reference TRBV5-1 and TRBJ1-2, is KAGVTQTPRYLIKTRGQQVTLSCSPISGHRSVSWYQQTPGQGLQFLFEYFSETQRNKGNFPGRFSGRQFSNSRSEMNVSTLELGDSALYLCASREGPTVEGGYTFGSGTRLTVV.

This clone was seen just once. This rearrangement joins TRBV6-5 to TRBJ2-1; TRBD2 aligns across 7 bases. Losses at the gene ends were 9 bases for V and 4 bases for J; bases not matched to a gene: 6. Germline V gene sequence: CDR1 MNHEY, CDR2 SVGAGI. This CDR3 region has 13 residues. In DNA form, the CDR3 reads TGTGCCAGTCCCCAGGGAGGGTACAATGAGCAGTTCTTC. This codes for CASPQGGYNEQFF.

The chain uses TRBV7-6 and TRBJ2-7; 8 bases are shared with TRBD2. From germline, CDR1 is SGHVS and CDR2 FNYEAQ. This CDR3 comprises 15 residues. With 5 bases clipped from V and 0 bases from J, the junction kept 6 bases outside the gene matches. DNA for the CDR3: TGTGCCAGCAGCCCCGCGGGGGGACACTCCTACGAGCAGTACTTC. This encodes CASSPAGGHSYEQYF. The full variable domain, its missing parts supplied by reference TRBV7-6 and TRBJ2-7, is GAGVSQSPRYKVTKRGQDVALRCDPISGHVSLYWYRQALGQGPEFLTYFNYEAQQDKSGLPNDRFSAERPEGSISTLTIQRTEQRDSAMYRCASSPAGGHSYEQYFGPGTRLTVT.

CDR3 sequence (DNA): TGTGCCAGCCTTCGGGGAGCCACAGATACGCAGTATTTT. Amino acid sequence: CASLRGATDTQYF. The rearrangement joins TRBV7-9 to TRBJ2-3, with D perhaps TRBD2 (5 bases). The germline V and J ends were trimmed by 8 bases and 2 bases, with 11 bases remaining between them. The CDR3 consists of 13 residues. The germline gives CDR1 SEHNR, CDR2 FQNEAQ (reference sequence).

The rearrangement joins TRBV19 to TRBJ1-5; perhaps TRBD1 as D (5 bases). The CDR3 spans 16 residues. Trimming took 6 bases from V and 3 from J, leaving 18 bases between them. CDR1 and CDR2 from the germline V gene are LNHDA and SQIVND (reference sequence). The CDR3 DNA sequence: TGTGCCAGTAGCCACCCGGGGCCAGGCTACAATCAGCCCCAGCATTTT. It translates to CASSHPGPGYNQPQHF. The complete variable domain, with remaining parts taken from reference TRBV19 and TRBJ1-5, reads DGGITQSPKYLFRKEGQNVTLSCEQNLNHDAMYWYRQDPGQGLRLIYYSQIVNDFQKGDIAEGYSVSREKKESFPLTVTSAQKNPTAFYLCASSHPGPGYNQPQHFGDGTRLSIL.

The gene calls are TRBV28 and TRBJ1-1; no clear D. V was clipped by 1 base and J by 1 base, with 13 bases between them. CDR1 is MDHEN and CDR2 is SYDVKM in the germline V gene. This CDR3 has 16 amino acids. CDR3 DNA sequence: TGTGCCAGCAGTTTATCGCCCGGGATACGGAACACTGAAGCTTTCTTT. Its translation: CASSLSPGIRNTEAFF.

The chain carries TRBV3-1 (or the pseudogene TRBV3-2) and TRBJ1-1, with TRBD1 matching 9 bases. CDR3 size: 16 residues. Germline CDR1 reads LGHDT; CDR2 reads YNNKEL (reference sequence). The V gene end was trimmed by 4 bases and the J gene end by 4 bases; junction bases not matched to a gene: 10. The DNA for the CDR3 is TGTGCCAGCAGCCCCCGAACAGGGGGCGCGGGCACTGAAGCTTTCTTT. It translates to CASSPRTGGAGTEAFF.